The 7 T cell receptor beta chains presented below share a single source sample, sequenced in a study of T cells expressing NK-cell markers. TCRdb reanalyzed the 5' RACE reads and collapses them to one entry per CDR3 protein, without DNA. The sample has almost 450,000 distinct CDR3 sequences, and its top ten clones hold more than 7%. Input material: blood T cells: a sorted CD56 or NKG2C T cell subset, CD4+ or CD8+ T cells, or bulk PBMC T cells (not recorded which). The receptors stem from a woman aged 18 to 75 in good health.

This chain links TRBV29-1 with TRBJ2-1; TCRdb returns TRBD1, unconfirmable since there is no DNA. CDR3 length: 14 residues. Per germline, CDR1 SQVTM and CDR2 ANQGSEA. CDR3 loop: CSVEEDRGRDEQFF.

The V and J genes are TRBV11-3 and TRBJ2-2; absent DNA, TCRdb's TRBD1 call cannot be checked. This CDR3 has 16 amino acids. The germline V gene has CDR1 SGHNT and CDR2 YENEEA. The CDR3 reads CASSFRGTGLTGELFF.

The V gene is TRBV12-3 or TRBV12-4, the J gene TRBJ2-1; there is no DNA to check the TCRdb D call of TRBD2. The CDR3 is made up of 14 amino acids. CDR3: CASSGGELYNEQFF.

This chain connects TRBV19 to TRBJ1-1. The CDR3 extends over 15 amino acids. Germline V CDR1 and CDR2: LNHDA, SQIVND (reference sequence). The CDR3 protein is CASSIMFEVNTEAFF.

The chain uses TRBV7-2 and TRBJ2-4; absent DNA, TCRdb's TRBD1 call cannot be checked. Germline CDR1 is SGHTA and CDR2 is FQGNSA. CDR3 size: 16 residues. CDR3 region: CASSFGQGEVKNIQYF. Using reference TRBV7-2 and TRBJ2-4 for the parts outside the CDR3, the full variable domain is GAGVSQSPSNKVTEKGKDVELRCDPISGHTALYWYRQSLGQGLEFLIYFQGNSAPDKSGLPSDRFSAERTGGSVSTLTIQRTQQEDSAVYLCASSFGQGEVKNIQYFGAGTRLSVL.

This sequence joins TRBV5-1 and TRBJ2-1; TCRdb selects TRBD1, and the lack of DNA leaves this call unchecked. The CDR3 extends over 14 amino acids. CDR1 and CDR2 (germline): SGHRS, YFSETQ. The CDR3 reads CASRFSAGTDEQFF. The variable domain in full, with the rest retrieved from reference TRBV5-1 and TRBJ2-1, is KAGVTQTPRYLIKTRGQQVTLSCSPISGHRSVSWYQQTPGQGLQFLFEYFSETQRNKGNFPGRFSGRQFSNSRSEMNVSTLELGDSALYLCASRFSAGTDEQFFGPGTRLTVL.

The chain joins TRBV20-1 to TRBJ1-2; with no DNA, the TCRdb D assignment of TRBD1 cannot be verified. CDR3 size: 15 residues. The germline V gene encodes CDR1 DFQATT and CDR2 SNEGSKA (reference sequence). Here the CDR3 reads CSARGGTGGFYGYTF.